This T cell receptor beta chain was sequenced during a study of blood T cell repertoires in COVID-19. Study overall: The United States, Italy and Spain were the sources of the acute and convalescent COVID-19 samples. T cells, B-cell-depleted T cells, or PBMCs supplied cDNA or gDNA.

Germline V gives CDR1 LNHDA, CDR2 SQIVND (reference sequence). CDR3 length equals 16 residues. V lost 5 bases, J lost 0 bases, and 8 bases stayed unmatched. Original processing methods: Using reference gene primer amplification, nucleated cell counts were estimated. Method: immunoSEQ multiplex PCR; TCRdb's copy keeps in-frame clones and lacks some. V, J and clone size are taken as reported in that table, and D and trimming were inferred from the DNA itself. This table holds about 27,000 clones, about 83% found once. The sequencing input was peripheral blood. The chain carries TRBV19 and TRBJ1-2; 8 nucleotides match TRBD1. The source of this sequence is a man between 70 and 80 years old with acute or convalescent COVID-19. The CDR3 DNA reads TGTGCCAGTAGTTTCATCAGGACAGGGTCTAACTATGGCTACACCTTC. It codes for CASSFIRTGSNYGYTF.